The 3 T cell receptor beta chains given below trace back to one sample, sequenced in a study of T cell clusters in autoimmune cytopenias. TRB was amplified by touch-down multiplex PCR, primer pools A and B combined. TCRdb re-analyzed the multiplex PCR reads; it lists each CDR3 protein once, without DNA. This sample's table has 8,000 to 8,500 distinct CDR3 sequences. Each sample's input was 200 to 300 ng genomic DNA, approximately 37,500 genome equivalents. Sequencing input: peripheral blood. All receptors derive from a human donor with an autoimmune cytopenia or autoimmune hepatitis (not recorded which).

The J gene is TRBJ1-4, the V gene TRBV5-6; TCRdb's D call, TRBD1, is unchecked because there is no DNA. The CDR3 runs 14 residues. CDR1 and CDR2 from the germline V gene are SGHDT and YYEEEE. The CDR3 loop reads CASSEIGHGAELFF.

The CDR3 spells CASSRRQTATNEKLFF. The chain has TRBV7-4 and TRBJ1-4; the TCRdb D gene call, TRBD1, has no DNA to confirm it. The germline CDR1 and CDR2 sequences are SGHVT and SQSDAQ. The length of the CDR3 is 16 residues.

The CDR3 loop reads CASSLGGGEVYEQYF. The chain joins TRBV5-6 to TRBJ2-7; TCRdb's D call, TRBD1, is unchecked because there is no DNA. Per germline, CDR1 SGHDT and CDR2 YYEEEE. This CDR3 contains 15 residues. Full variable domain (remainder filled in from reference TRBV5-6 and TRBJ2-7): DAGVTQSPTHLIKTRGQQVTLRCSPKSGHDTVSWYQQALGQGPQFIFQYYEEEERQRGNFPDRFSGHQFPNYSSELNVNALLLGDSALYLCASSLGGGEVYEQYFGPGTRLTVT.